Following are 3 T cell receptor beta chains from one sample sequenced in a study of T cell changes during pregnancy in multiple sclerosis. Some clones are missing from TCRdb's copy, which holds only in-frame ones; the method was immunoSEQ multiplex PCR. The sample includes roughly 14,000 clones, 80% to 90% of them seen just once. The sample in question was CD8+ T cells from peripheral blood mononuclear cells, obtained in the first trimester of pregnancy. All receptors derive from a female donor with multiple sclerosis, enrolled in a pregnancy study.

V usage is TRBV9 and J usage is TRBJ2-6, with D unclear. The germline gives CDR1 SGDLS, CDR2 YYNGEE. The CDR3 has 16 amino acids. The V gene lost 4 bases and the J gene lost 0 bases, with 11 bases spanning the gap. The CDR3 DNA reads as TGTGCCAGCAGCCGCGATCATAGCTCTGGGGCCAACGTCCTGACTTTC. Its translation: CASSRDHSSGANVLTF.

CDR3 sequence reads: CASTNRLAGALYEQYF. The DNA of the CDR3 is TGTGCCAGCACCAATCGACTAGCGGGGGCTCTCTACGAGCAGTACTTC. This chain connects TRBV13 to TRBJ2-5, with TRBD2 matching 12 bases. The J call may be mistaken, given a closer DNA end match to TRBJ2-7. Germline V gene lookup returns CDR1 PRHDT and CDR2 FYEKMQ (reference sequence). The CDR3 covers 16 residues.

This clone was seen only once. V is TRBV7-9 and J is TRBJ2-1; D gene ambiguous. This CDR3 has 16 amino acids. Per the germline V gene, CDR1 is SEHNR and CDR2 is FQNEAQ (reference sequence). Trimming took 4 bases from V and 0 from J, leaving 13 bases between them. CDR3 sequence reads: CASSSSEFASYNEQFF. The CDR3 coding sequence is TGTGCCAGCAGCTCCTCCGAGTTTGCCTCCTACAATGAGCAGTTCTTC.